This T cell receptor beta chain was identified in a study of T cell changes during pregnancy in multiple sclerosis. This clone has only one observation. CDR1 is MNHEY and CDR2 is SVGAGI in the germline V gene. The CDR3 consists of 16 residues. V was shortened by 0 bases and J by 5 bases, with 13 bases between the two germline ends. TCRdb's copy holds only in-frame clones and misses some; the assay was immunoSEQ multiplex PCR. The sample includes 35,000 to 40,000 clones, roughly nine tenths of them seen just once. The source was peripheral blood, collected in the third trimester of pregnancy. This sequence originates from a female donor in good health, enrolled as a control in a pregnancy study. The chain couples TRBV6-5 to TRBJ2-2; tentative D call: TRBD2 (6 bases). The CDR3 loop is CASSYSRLALTGELFF. The CDR3 nucleotides are TGTGCCAGCAGTTACTCTAGGCTAGCGTTGACCGGGGAGCTGTTTTTT.